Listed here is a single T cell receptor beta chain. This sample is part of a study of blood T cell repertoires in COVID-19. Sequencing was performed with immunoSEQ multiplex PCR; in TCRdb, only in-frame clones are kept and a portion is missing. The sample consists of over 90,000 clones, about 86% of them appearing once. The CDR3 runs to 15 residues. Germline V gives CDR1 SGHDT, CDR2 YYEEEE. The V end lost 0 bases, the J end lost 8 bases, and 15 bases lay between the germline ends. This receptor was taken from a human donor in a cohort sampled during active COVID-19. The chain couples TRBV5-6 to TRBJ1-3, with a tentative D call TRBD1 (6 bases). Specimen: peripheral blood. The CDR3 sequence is CASSLGQGFMDTIYF. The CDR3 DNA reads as TGTGCCAGCAGCTTGGGGCAGGGGTTCATGGACACCATATATTTT. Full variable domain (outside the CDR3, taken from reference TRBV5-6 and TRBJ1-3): DAGVTQSPTHLIKTRGQQVTLRCSPKSGHDTVSWYQQALGQGPQFIFQYYEEEERQRGNFPDRFSGHQFPNYSSELNVNALLLGDSALYLCASSLGQGFMDTIYFGEGSWLTVV.